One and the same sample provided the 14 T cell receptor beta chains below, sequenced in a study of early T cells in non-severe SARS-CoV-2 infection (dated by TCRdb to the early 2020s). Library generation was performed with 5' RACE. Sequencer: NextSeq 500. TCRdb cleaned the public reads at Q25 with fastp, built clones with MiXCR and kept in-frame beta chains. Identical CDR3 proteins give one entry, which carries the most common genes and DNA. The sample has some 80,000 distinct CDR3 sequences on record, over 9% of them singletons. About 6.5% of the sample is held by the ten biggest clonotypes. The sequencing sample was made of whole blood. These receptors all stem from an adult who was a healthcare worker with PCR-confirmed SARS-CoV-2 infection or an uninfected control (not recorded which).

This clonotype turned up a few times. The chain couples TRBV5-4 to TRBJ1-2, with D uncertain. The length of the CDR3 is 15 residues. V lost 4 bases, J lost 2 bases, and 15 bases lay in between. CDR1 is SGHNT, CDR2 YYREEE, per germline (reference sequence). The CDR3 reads CASSPLGSGNYGYTF. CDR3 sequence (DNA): TGTGCCAGCAGCCCCCTCGGAAGTGGAAACTATGGCTACACCTTC.

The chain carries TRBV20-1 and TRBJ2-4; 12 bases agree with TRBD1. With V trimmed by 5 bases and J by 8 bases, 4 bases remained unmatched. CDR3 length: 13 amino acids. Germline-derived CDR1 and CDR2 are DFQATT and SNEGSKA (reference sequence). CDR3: CSASRDRGHIQYF. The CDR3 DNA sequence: TGCAGTGCTTCCCGGGACAGGGGGCACATTCAGTACTTC.

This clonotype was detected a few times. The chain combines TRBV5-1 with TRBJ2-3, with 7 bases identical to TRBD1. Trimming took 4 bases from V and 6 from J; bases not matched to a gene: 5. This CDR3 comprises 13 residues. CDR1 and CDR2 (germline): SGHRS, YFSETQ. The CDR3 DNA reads TGCGCCAGCAGCCTGCAGGGGGACGATACGCAGTATTTT. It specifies CASSLQGDDTQYF.

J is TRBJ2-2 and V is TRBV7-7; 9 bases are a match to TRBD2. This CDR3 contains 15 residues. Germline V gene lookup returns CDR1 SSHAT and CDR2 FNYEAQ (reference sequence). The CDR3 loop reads CASQLSGSGTGELFF. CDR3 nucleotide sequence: TGTGCTAGCCAGCTTAGCGGGAGTGGGACCGGGGAGCTGTTTTTT.

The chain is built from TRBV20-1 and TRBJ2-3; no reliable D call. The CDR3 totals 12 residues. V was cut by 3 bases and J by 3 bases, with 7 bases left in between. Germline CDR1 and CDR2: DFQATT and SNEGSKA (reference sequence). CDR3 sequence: CSASDRTDTQYF. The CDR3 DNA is TGCAGTGCTAGCGATCGAACAGATACGCAGTATTTT.

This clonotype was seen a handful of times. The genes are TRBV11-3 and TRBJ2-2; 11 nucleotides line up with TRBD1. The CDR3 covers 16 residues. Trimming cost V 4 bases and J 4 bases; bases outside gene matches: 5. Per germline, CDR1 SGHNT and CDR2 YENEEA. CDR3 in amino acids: CASSYGQGATTGELFF. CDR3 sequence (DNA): TGTGCCAGCAGCTACGGACAGGGGGCGACCACCGGGGAGCTGTTTTTT.

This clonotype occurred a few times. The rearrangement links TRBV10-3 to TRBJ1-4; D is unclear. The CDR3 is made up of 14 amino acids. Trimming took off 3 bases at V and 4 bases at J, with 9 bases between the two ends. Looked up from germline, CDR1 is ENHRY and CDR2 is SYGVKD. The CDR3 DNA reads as TGTGCCATCAGTGACTGGGGAAGTAATGAAAAACTGTTTTTT. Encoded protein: CAISDWGSNEKLFF.

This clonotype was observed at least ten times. The CDR3 DNA sequence: TGCGCCAGCAGCCAAGGTGTCTATGGCTACACCTTC. Amino acids: CASSQGVYGYTF. This chain uses TRBV4-1 with TRBJ1-2; D not resolved. Trimming removed 1 base from V and 4 bases from J, with 4 bases in between. This CDR3 contains 12 residues. Per the germline V gene, CDR1 is MGHRA and CDR2 is YSYEKL.

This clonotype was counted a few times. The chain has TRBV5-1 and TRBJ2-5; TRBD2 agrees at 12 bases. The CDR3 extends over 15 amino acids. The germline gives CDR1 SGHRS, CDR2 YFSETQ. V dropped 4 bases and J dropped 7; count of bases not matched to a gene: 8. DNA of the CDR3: TGCGCCAGCAGCCCGACTAGCGGGAGTCCTTCGACCCAGTACTTC. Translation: CASSPTSGSPSTQYF.

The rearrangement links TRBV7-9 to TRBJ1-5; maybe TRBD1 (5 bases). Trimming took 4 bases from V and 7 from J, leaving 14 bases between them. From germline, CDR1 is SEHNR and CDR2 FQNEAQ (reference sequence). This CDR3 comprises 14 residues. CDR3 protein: CASSSEGFWQPQHF. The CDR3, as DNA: TGTGCCAGCAGCTCCGAGGGGTTCTGGCAGCCCCAGCATTTT.

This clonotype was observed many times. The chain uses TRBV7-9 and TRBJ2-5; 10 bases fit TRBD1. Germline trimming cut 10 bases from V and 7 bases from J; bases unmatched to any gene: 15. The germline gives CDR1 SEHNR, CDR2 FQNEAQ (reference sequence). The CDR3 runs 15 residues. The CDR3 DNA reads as TGTGCCACCAAATACGGGACAGGGGAGTTTGGGACCCAGTACTTC. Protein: CATKYGTGEFGTQYF.

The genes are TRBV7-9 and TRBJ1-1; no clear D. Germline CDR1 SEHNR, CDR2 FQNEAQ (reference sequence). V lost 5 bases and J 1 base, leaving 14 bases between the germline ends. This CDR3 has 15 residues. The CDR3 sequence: CASSQTLRQNTEAFF. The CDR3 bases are TGTGCCAGCAGCCAGACCCTTAGGCAGAACACTGAAGCTTTCTTT.

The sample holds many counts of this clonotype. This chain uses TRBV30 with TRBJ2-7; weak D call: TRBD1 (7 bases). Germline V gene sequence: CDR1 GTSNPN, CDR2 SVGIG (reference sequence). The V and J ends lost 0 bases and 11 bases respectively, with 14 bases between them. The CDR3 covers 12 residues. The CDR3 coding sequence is TGTGCCTGGAGTGTTGGAGGGCAGGGGGAGTACTTC. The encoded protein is CAWSVGGQGEYF.

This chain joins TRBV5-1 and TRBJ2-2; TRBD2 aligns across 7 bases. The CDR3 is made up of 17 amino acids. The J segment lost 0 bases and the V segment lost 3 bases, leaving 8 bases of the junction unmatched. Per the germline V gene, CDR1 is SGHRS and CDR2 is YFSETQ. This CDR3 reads CASSSPFGGTNTGELFF. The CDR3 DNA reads TGCGCCAGCAGCTCGCCTTTCGGGGGGACGAACACCGGGGAGCTGTTTTTT. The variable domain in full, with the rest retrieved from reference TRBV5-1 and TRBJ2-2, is KAGVTQTPRYLIKTRGQQVTLSCSPISGHRSVSWYQQTPGQGLQFLFEYFSETQRNKGNFPGRFSGRQFSNSRSEMNVSTLELGDSALYLCASSSPFGGTNTGELFFGEGSRLTVL.